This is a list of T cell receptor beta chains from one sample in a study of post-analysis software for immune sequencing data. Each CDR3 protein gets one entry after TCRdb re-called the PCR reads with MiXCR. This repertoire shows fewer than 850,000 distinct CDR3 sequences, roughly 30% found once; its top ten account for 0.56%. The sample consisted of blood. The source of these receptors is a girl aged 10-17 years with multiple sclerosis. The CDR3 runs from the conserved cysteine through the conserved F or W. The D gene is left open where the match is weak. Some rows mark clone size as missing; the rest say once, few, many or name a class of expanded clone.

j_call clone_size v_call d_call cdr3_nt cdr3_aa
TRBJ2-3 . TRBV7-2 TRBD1 TGTGCCAGCAGCTTAACAGGGACAGGTGATACGCAGTATTTT CASSLTGTGDTQYF
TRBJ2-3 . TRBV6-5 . TGTGCCTCACGCCGGGAAGCCAGGGATACGCAGTATTTT CASRREARDTQYF
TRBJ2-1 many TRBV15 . TGTGCCACCAGCAGAGAGAATGAGCAGTTCTTC CATSRENEQFF
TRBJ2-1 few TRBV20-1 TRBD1 TGCAGTGCTAGTAAACGATCGGGACAGCCGAGAAATGAGCAGTTCTTC CSASKRSGQPRNEQFF
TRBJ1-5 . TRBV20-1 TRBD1 TGCAGTGCTAGGGGAGGGGGCGAGGGTCAGCCCCAGCATTTT CSARGGGEGQPQHF
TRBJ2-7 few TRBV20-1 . TGCAGTGCTAGAGATGGCGGTTACGAGCAGTACTTC CSARDGGYEQYF
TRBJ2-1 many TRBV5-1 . TGCGCCACCTCGTTCGGGGCCGCCAATGAGCAGTTCTTC CATSFGAANEQFF
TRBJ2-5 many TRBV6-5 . TGTGCCAGCAGTACACTACCAGCGGGCGCCCGAATGGAGACCCAGTACTTC CASSTLPAGARMETQYF
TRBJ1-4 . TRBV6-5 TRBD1 TGTGCCAGCAGTAAGCTGACAGGGAGTGAAAAACTGTTTTTT CASSKLTGSEKLFF
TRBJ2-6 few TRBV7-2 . TGTGCCAGCAGCTTGACCCGTTTCTCTGGGGCCAACGTCCGGACTTTC CASSLTRFSGANVRTF
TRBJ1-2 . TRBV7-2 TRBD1 TGTGCCAGCAGCTCCCGGGACAGGCTGCATTTCAACTATGGCTACACCTTC CASSSRDRLHFNYGYTF
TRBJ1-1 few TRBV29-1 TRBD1 TGCAGCGTGGCAACAGGGGGGGACACTGAAGCTTTCTTT CSVATGGDTEAFF
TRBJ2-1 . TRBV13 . TGTGCCAGCAGCTTGGGGGGAGTGGGCAATGAGCAGTTCTTC CASSLGGVGNEQFF
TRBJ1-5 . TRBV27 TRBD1 TGTGCCAGCAGTTCCTGGACAGGGAGAGGCAATCAGCCCCAGCATTTT CASSSWTGRGNQPQHF
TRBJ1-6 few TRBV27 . TGTGCCAGCAGTCTCCCTCGAGGGAACCTCCACTTT CASSLPRGNLHF
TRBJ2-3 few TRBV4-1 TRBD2 TGCGCAGCAGCGGGGGGCAGTGGAGATACGCAGTATTTT CAAAGGSGDTQYF
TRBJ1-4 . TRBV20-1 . TGCAGTGCCGGAGTTGAAAAACTGTTTTTT CSAGVEKLFF
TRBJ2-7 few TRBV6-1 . TGTGCCAGCAGTGATCCTGCCCTCTACGAGCAGTACTTC CASSDPALYEQYF
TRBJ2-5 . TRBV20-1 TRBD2 TGCAGTGCTGCTAGCGGGGGCCAAGAGACCCAGTACTTC CSAASGGQETQYF
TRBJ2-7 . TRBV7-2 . TGTGCCAGCAGCTTAACGGGGAAACGGGTCCCCTACGAGCAGTACTTC CASSLTGKRVPYEQYF
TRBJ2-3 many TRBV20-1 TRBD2 TGCAGTGCTAGCCTACTAGCGGGAGTATCAGATACGCAGTATTTT CSASLLAGVSDTQYF
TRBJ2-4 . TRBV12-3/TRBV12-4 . TGTGCCACCCAGAGGGGGGGTGGCGAGACCCGGTACTTC CATQRGGGETRYF
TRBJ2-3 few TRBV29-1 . TGCAGCGTTGAAATCCCGGCTAGCACAGATACGCAGTATTTT CSVEIPASTDTQYF
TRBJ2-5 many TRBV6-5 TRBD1 TGTGCCAGCAGTAACAGACAGGGTGGAGAGACCCAGTACTTC CASSNRQGGETQYF
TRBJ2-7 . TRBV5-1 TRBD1 TGCGCCAGCAGTAGCGGACAGGGCATGTCCCACGAGCAGTACTTC CASSSGQGMSHEQYF
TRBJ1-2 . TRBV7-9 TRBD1 TGTGCCAGCAGCTCGCGACAGGGTAGGGATGGCTACACCTTC CASSSRQGRDGYTF
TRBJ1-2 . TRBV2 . TGTGCCAGGGGGGGGCAGAACTATGGCTACACCTTC CARGGQNYGYTF
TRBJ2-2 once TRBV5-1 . TGCGCCAGCAGCCGAGGAGCCGGGCTTAAGGGCACCGGGGAGCTGTTTTTT CASSRGAGLKGTGELFF
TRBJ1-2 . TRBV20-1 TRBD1 TGCAGTGCAACCCAGGGGGGACCCCTGAGGTATGGCTACACCTTC CSATQGGPLRYGYTF
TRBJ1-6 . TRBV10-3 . TGTGCCATCAGGCAGGGTAATTCACCCCTCCACTTT CAIRQGNSPLHF
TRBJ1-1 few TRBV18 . TGTGCCAGCTCACCACCGTCTAACACTGAAGCTTTCTTT CASSPPSNTEAFF
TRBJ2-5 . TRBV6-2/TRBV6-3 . TGTGCCAGCAGGACCCGACTAGACGGAGAGACCCAGTACTTC CASRTRLDGETQYF
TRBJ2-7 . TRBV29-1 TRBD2 TGCAGCGTTGAGGCTCTGACTAGCGGAACCTACGAGCAGTACTTC CSVEALTSGTYEQYF
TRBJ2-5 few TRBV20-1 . TGCAGTGTGGGGACCAGGGGCCAAGAGACCCAGTACTTC CSVGTRGQETQYF
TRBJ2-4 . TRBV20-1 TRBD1 TGCAGTGCTAGAGCCCCCACAGGGGCTCCGGCCAAAAACATTCAGTACTTC CSARAPTGAPAKNIQYF
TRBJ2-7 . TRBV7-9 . TGTGCCGGAGGGCAGACCTACGAGCAGTACTTC CAGGQTYEQYF
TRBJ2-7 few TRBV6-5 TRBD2 TGTGCCAGCAGTTACGGACTAGCGGGAGTAGTCGCCTACGAGCAGTACTTC CASSYGLAGVVAYEQYF
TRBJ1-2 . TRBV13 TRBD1 TGTGCCAGCAGCCTACCGGGACAGCAAGTTTCTGGCTACACCTTC CASSLPGQQVSGYTF
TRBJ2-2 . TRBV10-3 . TGTGCCATCAGTGTGTCCGGAAGGAACACCGGGGAGCTGTTTTTT CAISVSGRNTGELFF
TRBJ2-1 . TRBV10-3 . TGTGCCATCAGTGAGTCGTCTCAGAATGAGCAGTTCTTC CAISESSQNEQFF
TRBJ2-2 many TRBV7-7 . TGTGCTAGCAGCTTACATGAAAGCACCGGGGAGCTGTTTTTT CASSLHESTGELFF
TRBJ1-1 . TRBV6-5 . TGTGCCAGCAGTTACCAGGGCTCTGAAGCTTTCTTT CASSYQGSEAFF
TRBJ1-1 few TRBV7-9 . TGTGCCAGCAGCTTAGCGAGACAGGCAGCTTTCTTT CASSLARQAAFF
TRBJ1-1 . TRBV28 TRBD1 TGTGCCAGCAGTTCACACCGGACAGGAGCAGCTGAAGCTTTCTTT CASSSHRTGAAEAFF
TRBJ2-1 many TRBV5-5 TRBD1 TGTGCCAGCAGCGCCGGGACAGGGTTCTACAATGAGCAGTTCTTC CASSAGTGFYNEQFF
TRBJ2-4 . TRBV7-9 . TGTGCCAGCAGTCGGGCCGGTATCGACAAAAACATTCAGTACTTC CASSRAGIDKNIQYF
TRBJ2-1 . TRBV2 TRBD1 TGTGCCAGCAGCTACCGACCCGGGACAGCCGTTGAGCAGTTCTTC CASSYRPGTAVEQFF
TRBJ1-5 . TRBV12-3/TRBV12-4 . TGTGCCAGCAGTTTAGGGGCAGGGAGGGTCAATCAGCCCCAGCATTTT CASSLGAGRVNQPQHF
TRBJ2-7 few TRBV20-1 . TGCAGTGCTAGGGGCGGGCGGCAGGGCGCCTACGAGCAGTACTTC CSARGGRQGAYEQYF
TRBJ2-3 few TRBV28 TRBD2 TGTGCCAGCACACTAGCGGGAGGCCCCGGTACGCAGTATTTT CASTLAGGPGTQYF
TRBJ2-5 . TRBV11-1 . TGTGCCTGCAGCTCCCCGGGGGCAGGCCCCCAAGAGACCCAGTACTTC CACSSPGAGPQETQYF
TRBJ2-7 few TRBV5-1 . TGCGCCAGCAGCACTGGGGGCTCTGGTTCCTACGAGCAGTACTTC CASSTGGSGSYEQYF